These T cell receptor beta chains were read from a single sample in a study of shared T cell receptors in the human thymus. Repertoires were generated with immunoSEQ multiplex PCR, while TCRdb's copy carries only in-frame clones and drops some. The sample shows 500,000 to 550,000 clones, 75% to 80% of them seen only once. These data also featured in a second study, about human thymus T cells.

Material for sequencing was thymocytes. These receptors all stem from a boy in the first two years of life with a congenital heart defect. The conserved cysteine and the conserved F or W are not part of the CDR3 here.

ASRESQGSEAF	TRBV19	TRBJ1-1
ASSLVARPSTDTQY	TRBV5-1	TRBJ2-3
ASSLVREQTEAF	TRBV11-2	TRBJ1-1
ASIPREGRADTQY	TRBV5-6	TRBJ2-3
ASSLGLSGRASNEQF	TRBV5-1	TRBJ2-1
ASSIPGVGTGELF	TRBV19	TRBJ2-2
SGAGTSGHHSTGELF	TRBV29-1	TRBJ2-2
ASNPGLAGDQGYNEQF	TRBV4-3	TRBJ2-1
ASSCVRERSYNEQF	TRBV7-2	TRBJ2-1
ASSGRGIDQPQH	TRBV9	TRBJ1-5
AIMRGSGNTIY	TRBV10-3	TRBJ1-3
ASSAGGGLNTEAF	TRBV2	TRBJ1-1
ASSQVEGRSGNTIY	TRBV4-1	TRBJ1-3
ASSYRFLAEYNEQF	TRBV27	TRBJ2-1
ASSYAPGQREQF	TRBV6-5	TRBJ2-1
ASASGPYSGSCCEQF	TRBV28	TRBJ2-1
ASSFGSTASYEQY	TRBV11-3	TRBJ2-7
ASSIERESDRDEQF	TRBV19	TRBJ2-1
ASSPTPLAGPYNEQF	TRBV5-1	TRBJ2-1
ASSLGQGADTQY	TRBV5-1	TRBJ2-3
ASSPRKDRRHSNQPQH	TRBV7-8	TRBJ1-5
ASSEYDRSPFGEQF	TRBV25-1	TRBJ2-1
ASSEAPGSLFGEQY	TRBV6-1	TRBJ2-7
ASSPRGGLGNTIY	TRBV6-5	TRBJ1-3
ASSKRYRGNQPQH	TRBV19	TRBJ1-5
ASSDRTDIQY	TRBV25-1	TRBJ2-4
ASSQGGGGPTSGSPYVKF	TRBV4-3	TRBJ2-1
ASRDRGGHTEAF	TRBV2	TRBJ1-1
SVTGTSAF	TRBV29-1	TRBJ2-1
ASTLGTGTYEQY	TRBV2	TRBJ2-7
ASSQGLAGCTGELF	TRBV5-4	TRBJ2-2
ASSTGLVTDTQY	TRBV11-2	TRBJ2-3
ASSKGVAGRTEY	TRBV27	TRBJ2-4
ASSAPGGNQPQH	TRBV9	TRBJ1-5
AWDSTGESGYT	TRBV30	TRBJ1-2
ASSPTTGADEQF	TRBV18	TRBJ2-1
AWSLASVDEQY	TRBV30	TRBJ2-7
SVLYRVEYT	TRBV29-1	TRBJ1-2
ASSLGPRERRYQETQY	TRBV5-4	TRBJ2-5
ATSRDTGGGKNIQY	TRBV15	TRBJ2-4
ASNTKSTGDTTNEKLF	TRBV4-2	TRBJ1-4
ASSTDTLAAYEQY	TRBV7-6	TRBJ2-7
ASSYSRDNEQF	TRBV6-5	TRBJ2-1
ASSVEKGAGDNEQF	TRBV9	TRBJ2-1
ASSYSGQRTDTQY	TRBV6-5	TRBJ2-3
ASSLDRSQETQY	TRBV28	TRBJ2-5
AISPDRGVYNEQF	TRBV10-3	TRBJ2-1
ASTPSWEIPYNEQF	TRBV28	TRBJ2-1